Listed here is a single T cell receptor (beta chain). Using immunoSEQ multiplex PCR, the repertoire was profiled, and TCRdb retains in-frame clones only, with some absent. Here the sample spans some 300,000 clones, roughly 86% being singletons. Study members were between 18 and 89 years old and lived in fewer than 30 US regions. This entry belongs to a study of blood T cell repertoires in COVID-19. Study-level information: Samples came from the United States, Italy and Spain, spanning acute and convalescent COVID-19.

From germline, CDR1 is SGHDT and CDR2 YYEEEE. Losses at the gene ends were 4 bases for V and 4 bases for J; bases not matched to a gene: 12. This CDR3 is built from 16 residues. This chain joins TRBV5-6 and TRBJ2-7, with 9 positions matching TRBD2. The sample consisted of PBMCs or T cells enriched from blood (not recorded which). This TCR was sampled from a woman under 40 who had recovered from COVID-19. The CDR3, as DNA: TGTGCCAGCAGCCCCTACGTAGCGGGAGCGCATTACGAGCAGTACTTC. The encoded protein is CASSPYVAGAHYEQYF. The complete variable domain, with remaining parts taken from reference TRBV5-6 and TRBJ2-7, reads DAGVTQSPTHLIKTRGQQVTLRCSPKSGHDTVSWYQQALGQGPQFIFQYYEEEERQRGNFPDRFSGHQFPNYSSELNVNALLLGDSALYLCASSPYVAGAHYEQYFGPGTRLTVT.